This TCR beta chain emerged from a study of T cells expressing NK-cell markers. Study as a whole: Sequenced donors, eight in total, included seven who were HCMV-seropositive and one who was seronegative.

As for this clonotype: The antigen is undetermined.

In generating TCR beta cDNA, 5'RACE template switching with UMIs was used. TCRdb reanalyzed the 5' RACE reads and collapses them to one entry per CDR3 protein, without DNA. The repertoire table contains a few hundred thousand distinct CDR3 sequences. The study's findings and limits: The same clonotypes also predominated in the CD3+CD56-NKG2C+ fraction of several donors. Each of roughly six donors carried dominant NKG2C+ clonotypes accounting for about 1.0-8% of CD8+ T cells.

The CDR3 runs 12 residues. Per germline, CDR1 DFQATT and CDR2 SNEGSKA (reference sequence). The TCR comes from a man younger than 35 in good health. Sequenced: blood T cells: a sorted CD56 or NKG2C T cell subset, CD4+ or CD8+ T cells, or bulk PBMC T cells (not recorded which). The rearrangement uses TRBV20-1 and TRBJ2-2; TCRdb reports TRBD1, a call that lacks DNA to check it against. CDR3: CSANRGPGELFF.